This T cell receptor (beta chain) was sequenced for a study of T cell responses to AZD1222 COVID-19 vaccine. The overall study: Both about-4-week and about-12-week second-dose recipients were combined. Study observations and caveats: The study reported that nearly half of spike-specific TCRs target unmutated variant regions.

The CDR3 spans 14 residues. V lost 1 base and J lost 4, with 8 bases in between. Germline V lookup: CDR1 SNHLY, CDR2 FYNNEI. The assay was immunoSEQ multiplex PCR, and TCRdb's table has in-frame clones only and misses some. The sample shows 100,000 to 150,000 clones, 85% to 90% of them seen only once. Concerning this clone itself: The antigen is undetermined.

The sequence came from an adult in good health. The sample in question was peripheral blood, obtained on day 0 of AZD1222 vaccination. V is TRBV2 and J is TRBJ1-5; D unclear. CDR3 nucleotide sequence: TGTGCCAGCAGTGAAGGGACTCAGAATCAGCCCCAGCATTTT. This encodes CASSEGTQNQPQHF.